This T cell receptor (beta chain) was recovered during a study of CD8 T cells in ankylosing spondylitis. Making the TCR beta libraries involved quantitative 5'-RACE with molecular barcodes. Using its own MiXCR run on the 5' RACE reads, TCRdb lists one record per CDR3 protein. The sample yields under 250,000 distinct CDR3 sequences, under 35% seen once. This clonotype has only a few counts. Mismatch with germline at one junction end may stem from a read error. Germline CDR1 and CDR2: DFQATT and SNEGSKA (reference sequence). The CDR3 has 14 residues. The rearrangement joins TRBV20-1 to TRBJ2-7, with TRBD2 as a possible D gene (6 bases). Sequenced sample: blood, either unsorted or a sorted T cell fraction (not recorded which). The TCR comes from a male donor with ankylosing spondylitis or in good health (not recorded which). The CDR3 DNA follows: TGCAGTGCCTTGGGACTCTCTCTCCCCTATGAGCAGTACTTC. Its translation is CSALGLSLPYEQYF.